The 13 T cell receptor beta chains below come from one sample, sequenced in a study of CD8+ T cells in alopecia areata. Indicated treatment: oral pan-JAK inhibitor, 5-10 mg twice daily. cDNA serving as the sequencing template came from extracted, reverse transcribed RNA. Assay: immunoSEQ multiplex PCR; the TCRdb copy retains only in-frame clones and omits some. This sample carries 65,000 to 75,000 clones, around 30% of them seen once, and the ten largest clones take more than 13%. The sample in question was CD8+ T cells sorted from blood, obtained at week 4, from a patient treated with tofacitinib. Source of these receptors: a human donor with alopecia areata.

This sequence joins TRBV29-1 and TRBJ1-2; 11 bases map to TRBD1. The CDR3 length is 13 residues. V shed 5 bases and J 4 bases; nucleotides not matched to a gene: 3. The germline CDR1 and CDR2 sequences are SQVTM and ANQGSEA. The CDR3 protein is CSVWTGGVYGYTF. The CDR3 DNA follows: TGCAGCGTTTGGACAGGGGGCGTCTATGGCTACACCTTC.

This sequence joins TRBV29-1 and TRBJ2-1; 13 positions agree with TRBD2. The CDR3 loop spans 14 amino acids. CDR1 and CDR2 (germline): SQVTM, ANQGSEA. The junction had 6 bases not matched to a gene; V was cut back by 4 bases and J by 9 bases. The CDR3 loop is CSVATSGRAVEQFF. CDR3 bases: TGCAGCGTTGCCACTAGCGGGAGGGCCGTTGAGCAGTTCTTC.

The chain joins TRBV28 to TRBJ2-2, with D perhaps being TRBD1 or TRBD2 (5 bases each). Germline CDR1 reads MDHEN; CDR2 reads SYDVKM. The CDR3 is 16 residues long. Between the trimmed V and J ends, which lost 4 bases and 0 bases, there was a span of 12 bases. The CDR3 region is CASSYPRGANTGELFF. The DNA for the CDR3 is TGTGCCAGCAGTTATCCCCGGGGCGCGAACACCGGGGAGCTGTTTTTT.

The genes are TRBV29-1 and TRBJ2-4; D is possibly TRBD2 (7 bases). V lost 0 bases to trimming and J lost 3 bases, with 12 bases between them. The CDR3 is 15 residues long. Per germline, CDR1 SQVTM and CDR2 ANQGSEA. Here the CDR3 DNA reads TGCAGCGTTGAAGAGAGGGGGGAGGGCAAAAACATTCAGTACTTC. This sequence encodes CSVEERGEGKNIQYF.

A word on this clone: At the DNA level, this CDR3 is encoded by other sequences in the same sample as well. The chain combines TRBV13 with TRBJ2-7; no reliable D call. Germline V gene data show CDR1 as PRHDT and CDR2 as FYEKMQ (reference sequence). The V end was cut by 0 bases, the J end by 4 bases, with 4 bases between. This CDR3 has 12 residues. This CDR3 reads CASSLGGYEQYF. As DNA, the CDR3 is TGTGCCAGCAGCTTAGGGGGATACGAGCAGTACTTC. Full variable domain (remainder filled in from reference TRBV13 and TRBJ2-7): AAGVIQSPRHLIKEKRETATLKCYPIPRHDTVYWYQQGPGQDPQFLISFYEKMQSDKGSIPDRFSAQQFSDYHSELNMSSLELGDSALYFCASSLGGYEQYFGPGTRLTVT.

This clone has only a few counts. The same CDR3 also results from other DNA sequences found in this sample. The rearrangement uses TRBV29-1 and TRBJ1-1, with D perhaps matching TRBD1 (5 bases). Per the germline V gene, CDR1 is SQVTM and CDR2 is ANQGSEA. CDR3 length: 11 amino acids. V lost 5 bases, J lost 6 bases, and 10 bases lay in between. This chain's CDR3 is CSVNWGPEAFF. CDR3 DNA sequence: TGCAGCGTTAATTGGGGACCTGAAGCTTTCTTT.

The chain employs TRBV29-1 and TRBJ1-1; D unclear. The ends were cut back, 4 bases at V and 2 bases at J, with 8 bases in the middle. This CDR3 is 12 amino acids long. Germline V gives CDR1 SQVTM, CDR2 ANQGSEA. The DNA of the CDR3 is TGCAGCGTTGTACAGAAAAACACTGAAGCTTTCTTT. Translation gives CSVVQKNTEAFF.

This clone appeared a few times. The V and J genes are TRBV4-3 and TRBJ1-1, with 11 bases matching TRBD1. The CDR3 runs 15 residues. Germline CDR1 LGHNA, CDR2 YSLEER. Trimming at V came to 0 bases and at J to 12 bases, leaving 9 bases not matched to a gene. Here the CDR3 reads CASSQDPGQGAWPFF. The CDR3 DNA reads as TGCGCCAGCAGCCAAGATCCCGGACAGGGGGCTTGGCCTTTCTTT.

The chain links TRBV9 to TRBJ2-7; TRBD2 matches at 11 bases. The CDR3 runs 17 residues. The trim removed 3 bases at V and 4 bases at J, leaving 12 bases unmatched. In germline, CDR1 is SGDLS, CDR2 YYNGEE. The CDR3 sequence: CASSAQLAGDPGYEQYF. CDR3 sequence (DNA): TGTGCCAGCAGCGCGCAACTAGCGGGGGACCCGGGGTACGAGCAGTACTTC.

In this sample, this clone turned up a few times. The V call is TRBV6-6, the J call TRBJ2-6; D call uncertain. Trimming removed 5 bases at V and 3 bases at J, with 8 bases between. Germline CDR1 MNHNY, CDR2 SVGAGI (reference sequence). CDR3 length: 14 residues. The chain's CDR3 is CASSEILGANVLTF. The CDR3, as DNA: TGTGCCAGCAGTGAGATCCTTGGGGCCAACGTCCTGACTTTC.

This clone has only a few counts. V usage is TRBV20-1 and J usage is TRBJ2-4; the match to TRBD2 covers 7 bases. Germline V lookup: CDR1 DFQATT, CDR2 SNEGSKA (reference sequence). The CDR3 sequence is 10 residues long. V lost 6 bases, J lost 8 bases, and 1 base stayed unmatched. The CDR3 region has the DNA TGCAGTGCGGGGAGGGACATTCAGTACTTC. This translates into CSAGRDIQYF.

This clone was detected many times. The chain carries TRBV5-5 and TRBJ2-7; 9 bases map to TRBD2. There are 15 residues in the CDR3. V lost 4 bases and J lost 7; bases outside the gene matches: 12. CDR1 is SGHKS, CDR2 YYEKEE, per germline (reference sequence). The CDR3 loop is CASSRLTSGRREQYF. In DNA, the CDR3 is TGTGCCAGCAGCCGCCTGACTAGCGGTCGAAGGGAGCAGTACTTC.

This sequence joins TRBV5-1 and TRBJ2-3; D could derive from TRBD1 or TRBD2 (5 bases each). The germline V and J ends were trimmed by 0 bases and 0 bases, with 17 bases remaining between them. This CDR3 is built from 18 residues. Germline V lookup: CDR1 SGHRS, CDR2 YFSETQ. This CDR3 is CASSLANTGTHSTDTQYF. The CDR3 nucleotides read TGCGCCAGCAGCTTGGCCAATACGGGGACCCATAGCACAGATACGCAGTATTTT. The entire variable domain, with the rest obtained from reference TRBV5-1 and TRBJ2-3, is as follows: KAGVTQTPRYLIKTRGQQVTLSCSPISGHRSVSWYQQTPGQGLQFLFEYFSETQRNKGNFPGRFSGRQFSNSRSEMNVSTLELGDSALYLCASSLANTGTHSTDTQYFGPGTRLTVL.